This T cell receptor beta chain was obtained from a study of regulatory T cells in long-lasting Graves disease. Turning to the study itself: Persistent Graves' disease denoted over 5 years of antithyroid drugs plus positive TSH receptor antibodies. Study-wide findings and caveats: Shared public clonotypes totalled 2,741 in persistent patients, compared with about 990 in new patients. Under persistent disease, TRBV28, TRBJ1-2 and TRBJ2-5 were used preferentially.

In building TCR beta libraries, iRepertoire HTBI primers were used together with Arm-PCR of CDR3 regions. Original processing notes: Sample data revealed fewer than 70 TRBV and 11 to 15 TRBJ segments. TCRdb passed the multiplex PCR reads through MiXCR, listing each CDR3 protein once. The V and J calls reflect TCRdb's pipeline rather than the authors' work. The sample shows 600,000 to 800,000 distinct CDR3 sequences, about 30% of them seen only once. Time point of the sample: persistent/refractory GD, antithyroid drugs over 5 years with positive TRAb. Extracted RNA from PBMCs served as the source of the TCR library. The V gene end was trimmed by 6 bases and the J gene end by 1 base; junction bases not matched to a gene: 4. Germline V gene lookup returns CDR1 MDHEN and CDR2 SYDVKM. There are 14 residues in the CDR3. This clonotype was recorded many times. Its antigen remains unidentified.

The material sequenced was peripheral blood mononuclear cells (PBMCs), taken when the disease was refractory, from a patient treated with antithyroid drugs. This sequence was found in a female donor with Graves disease. The rearrangement joins TRBV28 to TRBJ1-1, with 8 bases lining up with TRBD1. The CDR3 sequence is CASSFQGANTEAFF. Here the CDR3 DNA reads TGTGCCAGCAGCTTCCAGGGGGCGAACACTGAAGCTTTCTTT.